This T cell receptor beta chain was sequenced in a study of blood T cell repertoires in COVID-19. Enrollment of patients from Seattle took place during active infection, with longitudinal follow-up. The CDR3 sequence is 15 residues long. The V and J ends lost 0 bases and 6 bases respectively, with 12 bases between them. Germline V gene data show CDR1 as LGHDT and CDR2 as YNNKEL (reference sequence). In the authors' workflow: Reference gene primer amplification gave estimated nucleated cell counts. Measured with immunoSEQ multiplex PCR; TCRdb has only the in-frame clones, and not every one. V and J calls and clone size are as listed in that table; D and trimming were resolved from the DNA. The sample includes around 140,000 clones, 65% to 85% seen only once; the top ten take 8.9%.

The sequenced material came from peripheral blood. This TCR came from a man under 40 with COVID-19, enrolled during active disease. The chain combines TRBV3-1 (or the pseudogene TRBV3-2) with TRBJ1-5; D not resolved. CDR3 protein: CASSQDSGDGQPQHF. Here the CDR3 DNA reads TGTGCCAGCAGCCAAGATTCGGGTGATGGTCAGCCCCAGCATTTT.